Following are 29 T cell receptor beta chains from one sample sequenced in a study of long-term antiretroviral therapy in people with HIV. Survey level was the resolution at which the v3.0 immunoSEQ assay ran. Only in-frame clones appear in the TCRdb table, and some are missing; sequencing was by immunoSEQ multiplex PCR. The profile shows roughly 36,000 clones, approximately 84% of them singletons. The specimen was unsorted PBMCs, collected just over 2.7 years before starting antiretroviral therapy. The receptors were sampled from a woman in her 30s with HIV.

The V and J genes are TRBV18 and TRBJ1-2; unclear D gene. CDR3 size: 15 residues. The germline V and J ends were trimmed by 2 bases and 4 bases, with 14 bases remaining between them. The germline gives CDR1 KGHSH, CDR2 LQKENI. DNA of the CDR3: TGTGCCAGCTCACCATCTCTAGACGGGAGCTATGGCTACACCTTC. Protein: CASSPSLDGSYGYTF.

The chain employs TRBV11-2 and TRBJ1-2, with D unresolved. This CDR3 region has 12 residues. Germline CDR1 and CDR2: SGHAT and FQNNGV. The V gene lost 5 bases and the J gene lost 5 bases, with 9 bases spanning the gap. This CDR3 reads CASSTTAYGYTF. The CDR3 DNA follows: TGTGCCAGCAGCACGACCGCTTATGGCTACACCTTC.

This chain joins TRBV4-2 and TRBJ1-2, with 7 positions matching TRBD1. V lost 2 bases, J lost 2 bases, and 5 bases stayed unmatched. The CDR3 runs 15 residues. Germline CDR1 and CDR2: LGHNA and YNFKEQ. CDR3 nucleotide sequence: TGTGCCAGCAGCCAAAACAGGGGTAGAAACTATGGCTACACCTTC. It specifies CASSQNRGRNYGYTF.

The rearrangement joins TRBV6-5 to TRBJ2-7; D tentatively reads TRBD1 or TRBD2 (6 bases each). Germline assignment: CDR1 MNHEY and CDR2 SVGAGI. V was pared by 10 bases and J by 6 bases, with 13 bases between. This CDR3 region has 11 residues. The CDR3: CATDGGGEQYV. CDR3 nucleotide sequence: TGTGCCACGGACGGGGGCGGCGAGCAGTACGTC.

The chain employs TRBV28 and TRBJ1-5, with D maybe TRBD1 (6 bases). CDR3 length: 13 residues. Trimming removed 3 bases at V and 6 bases at J, with 9 bases between. Germline values: CDR1 MDHEN, CDR2 SYDVKM. In DNA form, the CDR3 reads TGTGCCAGCAGTTTCAGGGGCGGTCAGCCCCAGCATTTT. Translated, it gives CASSFRGGQPQHF.

CDR3 in DNA: TGTGCCAGCAGCGTCTCCACCGGGACACCTCGAGGTACCCTCCACTTT. Translating it yields CASSVSTGTPRGTLHF. This chain links TRBV9 with TRBJ1-6; tentative D call: TRBD1 (6 bases). The CDR3 contains 16 residues. Deletions cut 2 bases from V and 14 bases from J, with 23 bases between. CDR1 SGDLS and CDR2 YYNGEE come from the germline V gene. Filled out from reference TRBV9 and TRBJ1-6, the complete variable domain reads DSGVTQTPKHLITATGQRVTLRCSPRSGDLSVYWYQQSLDQGLQFLIQYYNGEERAKGNILERFSAQQFPDLHSELNLSSLELGDSALYFCASSVSTGTPRGTLHFGNGTRLTVT.

This chain connects TRBV7-8 to TRBJ2-1; 9 nucleotides agree with TRBD2. The germline V gene has CDR1 SGHVS and CDR2 FQNEAQ. This CDR3 has 17 amino acids. Trimming removed 2 bases from V and 1 base from J; junction bases left unmatched: 6. The DNA of the CDR3 is TGTGCCAGCAGCTTAATAGCGGGGGAACTTTCCTACAATGAGCAGTTCTTC. This gives the protein CASSLIAGELSYNEQFF.

This sequence joins TRBV7-3 and TRBJ1-1; the D is unclear. Per germline, CDR1 SGHTA and CDR2 FQGTGA. The CDR3 is 12 amino acids. The ends were cut back, 4 bases at V and 6 bases at J, with 9 bases in the middle. The CDR3: CASSSSSAEAFF. As DNA, the CDR3 is TGTGCCAGCAGCTCTTCCTCGGCTGAAGCTTTCTTT.

This chain joins TRBV7-2 and TRBJ2-2; D is perhaps TRBD1 (6 bases). This CDR3 contains 14 residues. CDR1 and CDR2 from the germline V gene are SGHTA and FQGNSA. V was cut by 10 bases and J by 2 bases, with 14 bases left in between. The CDR3 region is CATKGDINTGELFF. CDR3 bases: TGTGCCACCAAGGGGGACATAAACACCGGGGAGCTGTTTTTT. The complete variable domain, with remaining parts taken from reference TRBV7-2 and TRBJ2-2, reads GAGVSQSPSNKVTEKGKDVELRCDPISGHTALYWYRQSLGQGLEFLIYFQGNSAPDKSGLPSDRFSAERTGGSVSTLTIQRTQQEDSAVYLCATKGDINTGELFFGEGSRLTVL.

The chain recombines TRBV2 with TRBJ1-2; no firm D call. V was clipped by 2 bases and J by 0 bases, with 10 bases between them. The germline V gene encodes CDR1 SNHLY and CDR2 FYNNEI. This CDR3 region has 15 residues. The CDR3 is CASSEQITTNYGYTF. The CDR3 DNA reads TGTGCCAGCAGTGAACAGATAACGACTAACTATGGCTACACCTTC.

The gene calls are TRBV29-1 and TRBJ2-1, with D tentatively TRBD1 or TRBD2 (6 bases each). The CDR3 covers 14 residues. Trimming left V 6 bases short and J 1 base short, with 13 bases between. Germline V gives CDR1 SQVTM, CDR2 ANQGSEA. The CDR3 DNA sequence: TGCAGCGTGCGGGACACGCTATCCTACAATGAGCAGTTCTTC. It encodes CSVRDTLSYNEQFF.

J is TRBJ2-7 and V is TRBV5-1; tentatively, D is TRBD2 (6 bases). CDR3 length: 14 amino acids. Germline V CDR1 and CDR2: SGHRS, YFSETQ. Trimming shortened V by 4 bases and J by 2 bases, and 13 bases separated the two germline ends. CDR3 nucleotides: TGCGCCAGCAGCCAAGGGGACTTCGCCTACGAGCAGTACTTC. Amino acid sequence: CASSQGDFAYEQYF.

This chain links TRBV14 with TRBJ1-1; D is uncertain. The CDR3 runs 15 residues. CDR1 SGHDN and CDR2 FVKESK come from the germline V gene. Trimming took 1 base from V and 4 from J, leaving 13 bases between them. The CDR3 loop is CASSQVISSATEAFF. In nucleotides, the CDR3 is TGTGCCAGCAGCCAAGTAATAAGCTCGGCCACTGAAGCTTTCTTT.

The chain carries TRBV7-3 and TRBJ2-3, with D maybe TRBD2 (6 bases). Trimming took 4 bases from V and 6 from J, leaving 17 bases between them. There are 15 residues in the CDR3. Per germline, CDR1 SGHTA and CDR2 FQGTGA. The CDR3, as DNA: TGTGCCAGCAGCTCCGGGGGAGCCCCACAGGATACGCAGTATTTT. It yields the protein CASSSGGAPQDTQYF.

The J gene is TRBJ1-2, the V gene TRBV5-1; no clear D. With 0 bases removed from V and 4 bases from J, the gap between germline ends came to 7 bases. The CDR3 contains 13 residues. Germline V gene lookup returns CDR1 SGHRS and CDR2 YFSETQ. The CDR3 DNA follows: TGCGCCAGCAGCTTGGGTGCCCCCTATGGCTACACCTTC. It specifies CASSLGAPYGYTF.

V and J are TRBV23-1 and TRBJ2-7; D is uncertain. TRBV23-1 is placed among ORFs of uncertain function. Between the trimmed V and J ends, which lost 2 bases and 3 bases, there was a span of 20 bases. The CDR3 runs 17 residues. The CDR3 spells CASSQGRTWVFGYEQYV. The CDR3, as DNA: TGCGCCAGCAGTCAAGGCAGGACGTGGGTCTTCGGCTACGAGCAGTACGTC.

The genes are TRBV2 and TRBJ2-1; TRBD1 matches at 7 bases. Germline V lookup: CDR1 SNHLY, CDR2 FYNNEI. V was pared by 3 bases and J by 4 bases, with 9 bases of the junction left unmatched. There are 16 residues in the CDR3. The CDR3 region is CASSERGQILYNEQFF. In DNA, the CDR3 is TGTGCCAGCAGTGAGAGGGGACAGATACTATACAATGAGCAGTTCTTC.

This clone has more than one count but fewer than ten. This chain joins TRBV4-2 and TRBJ1-6; D uncertain. CDR1 is LGHNA and CDR2 is YNFKEQ in the germline V gene. Trimming took 3 bases from V and 0 from J, leaving 15 bases between them. The CDR3 contains 18 residues. CDR3 in DNA: TGTGCCAGCAGCCAGTGGGTCCATGGGAGCTCCTATAATTCACCCCTCCACTTT. This codes for CASSQWVHGSSYNSPLHF.

This chain uses TRBV5-1 with TRBJ2-3; the match to TRBD2 covers 13 bases. The ends lost 2 bases at V and 5 bases at J; junction bases unmatched: 5. Per germline, CDR1 SGHRS and CDR2 YFSETQ. This CDR3 is 16 amino acids long. In DNA, the CDR3 is TGCGCCAGCAGCTTTACTAGCGGGGGGGCGAAAGATACGCAGTATTTT. Amino acid sequence: CASSFTSGGAKDTQYF. Supplemented by reference TRBV5-1 and TRBJ2-3, the full variable domain reads KAGVTQTPRYLIKTRGQQVTLSCSPISGHRSVSWYQQTPGQGLQFLFEYFSETQRNKGNFPGRFSGRQFSNSRSEMNVSTLELGDSALYLCASSFTSGGAKDTQYFGPGTRLTVL.

This sequence joins TRBV15 and TRBJ2-1, with D unclear. Germline V gives CDR1 LNHNV, CDR2 YYDKDF (reference sequence). V was pared by 0 bases and J by 4 bases, with 10 bases between. The CDR3 consists of 15 residues. The CDR3 sequence: CATSREYEAYNEQFF. CDR3 sequence (DNA): TGTGCCACCAGCAGAGAATACGAAGCTTACAATGAGCAGTTCTTC.

This chain connects TRBV9 to TRBJ2-5; D may be TRBD2 (5 bases). This CDR3 contains 13 residues. V lost 0 bases and J lost 5, with 8 bases in between. Germline V lookup: CDR1 SGDLS, CDR2 YYNGEE. In DNA form, the CDR3 reads TGTGCCAGCAGCGTAGGTTGGAGGGAGACCCAGTACTTC. Residues: CASSVGWRETQYF.

This chain joins TRBV7-8 and TRBJ1-2; the match to TRBD1 covers 7 bases. The CDR3 has 16 amino acids. J was trimmed by 4 bases and V by 4 bases; bases with no gene match: 12. Germline V gene data show CDR1 as SGHVS and CDR2 as FQNEAQ. The CDR3 DNA follows: TGTGCCAGCAGCTCCCGGACAGGCCGGGACCGCTATGGCTACACCTTC. Protein: CASSSRTGRDRYGYTF.

The chain employs TRBV28 and TRBJ2-7; TRBD1 matches at 8 bases. Germline V gives CDR1 MDHEN, CDR2 SYDVKM. This CDR3 is built from 14 residues. The trim removed 6 bases at V and 1 base at J, leaving 5 bases unmatched. This CDR3 reads CASSTGTGSYEQYV. The CDR3 nucleotides read TGTGCCAGCAGCACCGGGACAGGTTCCTACGAGCAGTACGTC.

The chain couples TRBV27 to TRBJ2-5; D is possibly TRBD2 (6 bases). Per germline, CDR1 MNHEY and CDR2 SMNVEV (reference sequence). The V and J ends lost 6 bases and 5 bases respectively, with 16 bases between them. This CDR3 spans 14 amino acids. The CDR3 reads CASSLIREAETQYF. CDR3 in DNA: TGTGCCAGCAGCCTTATAAGGGAGGCGGAGACCCAGTACTTC.

The V and J genes are TRBV10-1 and TRBJ1-4; 8 bases are shared with TRBD1. Germline V lookup: CDR1 WNHNN, CDR2 SYGVQD (reference sequence). This CDR3 region has 15 residues. V lost 6 bases to trimming and J lost 0 bases; unmatched junction nucleotides: 3. CDR3 sequence: CASSRQGTTNEKLFF. The CDR3, as DNA: TGCGCCAGCAGCCGACAGGGGACAACTAATGAAAAACTGTTTTTT.

This clone has a handful of counts. J is TRBJ1-6 and V is TRBV5-4; D not certain. The CDR3 is 15 residues long. V lost 0 bases and J 7 bases, leaving 11 bases between the germline ends. Germline values: CDR1 SGHNT, CDR2 YYREEE (reference sequence). The DNA for the CDR3 is TGTGCCAGCAGCTTGGACCCGCCGATCAATTCACCCCTCCACTTT. Its translation: CASSLDPPINSPLHF.

J is TRBJ2-1 and V is TRBV6-1; TRBD1 or TRBD2 may be the D gene (7 bases each). The CDR3 runs to 15 residues. Germline CDR1 and CDR2: MNHNS and SASEGT. The V gene lost 3 bases and the J gene lost 4 bases, with 13 bases spanning the gap. The DNA of the CDR3 is TGTGCCAGCAGTGAGAGACAGGGAGGGTACAATGAGCAGTTCTTC. It encodes CASSERQGGYNEQFF.

The chain is built from TRBV7-2 and TRBJ1-5, with D tentatively TRBD1 (5 bases). This CDR3 contains 15 residues. Germline CDR1 and CDR2: SGHTA and FQGNSA. V lost 1 base to trimming and J lost 3 bases, with 10 bases between them. The CDR3 loop reads CASSLEGRVNQPQHF. In DNA, the CDR3 is TGTGCCAGCAGCTTAGAGGGCAGGGTCAATCAGCCCCAGCATTTT.

The rearrangement links TRBV7-9 to TRBJ2-6; D is possibly TRBD1 (7 bases). Germline V gene lookup returns CDR1 SEHNR and CDR2 FQNEAQ (reference sequence). The ends were cut back, 5 bases at V and 3 bases at J, with 20 bases in the middle. CDR3 length: 18 amino acids. CDR3 loop: CASSPRQGGAFGANVLTF. DNA of the CDR3: TGTGCCAGCAGCCCCAGGCAGGGGGGAGCCTTTGGGGCCAACGTCCTGACTTTC.